The next 21 T cell receptor beta chains were all read from a single sample in a study of cytomegalovirus exposure and HLA in healthy donors. In the PCR, 60 Vbeta and 13 Jbeta primers were used. The protocol was immunoSEQ multiplex PCR, while the TCRdb copy is restricted to in-frame clones and leaves out a portion. Altogether some 96,000 clones are present, roughly 80% being singletons, with the ten largest covering 2% to 2.5%. The sequenced sample was PBMCs. The receptors stem from a man aged 35 to 55 in good health and CMV-seronegative.

V usage is TRBV5-6 and J usage is TRBJ1-6; a possible D gene is TRBD1 (6 bases). Germline assignment: CDR1 SGHDT and CDR2 YYEEEE. This CDR3 is 14 amino acids long. Between the trimmed V and J ends, which lost 4 bases and 10 bases, there was a span of 15 bases. Here the CDR3 DNA reads TGTGCCAGCAGCCCCCACAGGGCCGCCTCACCCCTCCACTTT. Its translation is CASSPHRAASPLHF.

This clone has just a few counts. The chain employs TRBV6-1 and TRBJ2-7; 9 nucleotides align to TRBD2. J gave up 4 bases and V 7 bases, and 5 bases lay outside the gene matches. The CDR3 totals 13 residues. Germline V gives CDR1 MNHNS, CDR2 SASEGT. CDR3 DNA sequence: TGTGCCAGCACCACTAGCGGGCGGTACGAGCAGTACTTC. Protein sequence: CASTTSGRYEQYF.

The chain has TRBV7-2 and TRBJ1-3, with TRBD1 matching over 12 bases. V shed 2 bases, J shed 4 bases, and the junction held 6 bases outside the gene matches. From germline, CDR1 is SGHTA and CDR2 FQGNSA. The CDR3 has 17 residues. CDR3 DNA sequence: TGTGCCAGCAGCTTATACCCCGGGACAGGGGGCGGAAACACCATATATTTT. Encoded protein: CASSLYPGTGGGNTIYF.

Note on this clone: A junction end diverges from the germline sequence, so it may reflect a read error. The rearrangement links TRBV7-9 to TRBJ2-3, with TRBD2 identical over 7 bases. Germline V gene data show CDR1 as SEHNR and CDR2 as FQNEAQ (reference sequence). The length of the CDR3 is 15 residues. The CDR3, as DNA: TGTTCCAGCAGCCAAGGCGGGAGTAGCACAGATACGCAGTATTTT. Residues: CSSSQGGSSTDTQYF.

The chain is built from TRBV10-3 and TRBJ2-7, with 8 bases lining up with TRBD2. Per the germline V gene, CDR1 is ENHRY and CDR2 is SYGVKD. The CDR3 spans 14 residues. The V segment lost 8 bases and the J segment 2 bases; nucleotides outside the gene matches: 8. CDR3 protein: CAIGKTSETYEQYF. The CDR3 DNA sequence: TGTGCCATCGGTAAGACTAGCGAAACCTACGAGCAGTACTTC.

This clone was observed a single time. This chain joins TRBV2 and TRBJ2-7; 10 nucleotides align to TRBD2. CDR3 length equals 15 residues. With 3 bases clipped from V and 7 bases from J, the junction kept 9 bases outside the gene matches. Germline lookup yields CDR1 SNHLY and CDR2 FYNNEI. The CDR3 coding sequence is TGTGCCAGCAGTGAGGCACTAGCGGGAACAGGAGAGCAGTACTTC. Its protein is CASSEALAGTGEQYF.

The chain has TRBV29-1 and TRBJ2-7; 8 bases align to TRBD1. Germline loops: CDR1 SQVTM, CDR2 ANQGSEA. V shed 5 bases and J 2 bases; nucleotides not matched to a gene: 8. This CDR3 comprises 14 residues. CDR3 sequence: CSVSEDRGPYEQYF. The CDR3 DNA sequence: TGCAGCGTTTCAGAAGACAGGGGACCCTACGAGCAGTACTTC.

The rearrangement uses TRBV6-4 and TRBJ2-2; TRBD2 agrees at 9 bases. There are 14 residues in the CDR3. Germline loops: CDR1 MRHNA, CDR2 SNTAGT. J gave up 6 bases and V 4 bases, and 3 bases lay outside the gene matches. The CDR3 here is CASSAGTSSGELFF. The CDR3, as DNA: TGTGCCAGCAGTGCCGGGACTAGCTCCGGGGAGCTGTTTTTT.

For this clone: The germline gene is not matched at one end of the junction; a read error may be the cause. The chain couples TRBV27 to TRBJ2-5; D may be TRBD2 (7 bases). The CDR3 length is 13 residues. The germline V gene has CDR1 MNHEY and CDR2 SMNVEV (reference sequence). The DNA of the CDR3 is TGTGCCAGCAGGCGGGGGCTCCAAGGGACCCAGTACTTC. It codes for CASRRGLQGTQYF.

The chain employs TRBV2 and TRBJ2-5; TRBD2 matches at 7 bases. With V trimmed by 7 bases and J by 5 bases, 10 bases remained unmatched. This CDR3 has 14 residues. In germline, CDR1 is SNHLY, CDR2 FYNNEI. The CDR3 DNA reads as TGTGCCAGCAAGGTGCGCGGGAGTATCGAGACCCAGTACTTC. It codes for CASKVRGSIETQYF.

CDR3 sequence (DNA): TGCGCCAGCAGCCTGTACGACAGGGGGGTCAACACCGGGGAGCTGTTTTTT. Translation: CASSLYDRGVNTGELFF. The chain carries TRBV5-1 and TRBJ2-2, with 9 bases identical to TRBD1. The CDR3 is 17 amino acids. CDR1 SGHRS and CDR2 YFSETQ come from the germline V gene. V lost 4 bases and J lost 2; bases outside the gene matches: 9.

In DNA form, the CDR3 reads TGCAGCGGGCAAGAGACAGGTTCTGGGGGTTTCTTT. Encoded protein: CSGQETGSGGFF. The chain recombines TRBV29-1 with TRBJ1-1; the D gene is possibly TRBD1 (6 bases). Deletions cut 7 bases from V and 13 bases from J, with 22 bases between. This CDR3 has 12 amino acids. Looked up from germline, CDR1 is SQVTM and CDR2 is ANQGSEA. The full variable domain, completed using reference TRBV29-1 and TRBJ1-1, is SAVISQKPSRDICQRGTSLTIQCQVDSQVTMMFWYRQQPGQSLTLIATANQGSEATYESGFVIDKFPISRPNLTFSTLTVSNMSPEDSSIYLCSGQETGSGGFFGQGTRLTVV.

The chain has TRBV7-9 and TRBJ2-1, with 8 positions matching TRBD1. CDR1 is SEHNR and CDR2 is FQNEAQ in the germline V gene (reference sequence). CDR3 size: 15 residues. Trimming cost V 1 base and J 14 bases; bases outside gene matches: 13. The CDR3, as DNA: TGTGCCAGCAGCTTAGGGACAGGGACGAATGAGAGGGAGTTCTTC. Its protein is CASSLGTGTNEREFF.

This chain uses TRBV9 with TRBJ2-3; D unclear. The CDR3 is made up of 12 amino acids. V was clipped by 4 bases and J by 2 bases, with 5 bases between them. CDR1 is SGDLS and CDR2 is YYNGEE in the germline V gene. DNA for the CDR3: TGTGCCAGCAGCCCTATCACAGATACGCAGTATTTT. Its protein is CASSPITDTQYF. The full variable domain, completed using reference TRBV9 and TRBJ2-3, is DSGVTQTPKHLITATGQRVTLRCSPRSGDLSVYWYQQSLDQGLQFLIQYYNGEERAKGNILERFSAQQFPDLHSELNLSSLELGDSALYFCASSPITDTQYFGPGTRLTVL.

The chain links TRBV9 to TRBJ1-5; D perhaps matches TRBD1 (5 bases). Between the trimmed V and J ends, which lost 0 bases and 2 bases, there was a span of 9 bases. The CDR3 is 15 residues long. Germline lookup yields CDR1 SGDLS and CDR2 YYNGEE. The CDR3 DNA follows: TGTGCCAGCAGCGTAGGAGGAGGGGGCAATCAGCCCCAGCATTTT. As protein: CASSVGGGGNQPQHF. Full variable domain (missing parts from reference TRBV9 and TRBJ1-5): DSGVTQTPKHLITATGQRVTLRCSPRSGDLSVYWYQQSLDQGLQFLIQYYNGEERAKGNILERFSAQQFPDLHSELNLSSLELGDSALYFCASSVGGGGNQPQHFGDGTRLSIL.

The table lists this clone with a few counts. At one end, the junction sequence differs from germline, possibly due to a read error. The V gene is TRBV7-9, the J gene TRBJ1-5; D not resolved. The CDR3 has 14 amino acids. Germline lookup yields CDR1 SEHNR and CDR2 FQNEAQ (reference sequence). CDR3 in DNA: TGTTCCAGCAGCCCCCCCGGTGAGTTACAGCCCCAGCATTTT. This sequence encodes CSSSPPGELQPQHF.

CDR3 sequence (DNA): TGCGCCAGCAGCCAATCGGGACAGCCATACTCCTATAATTCACCCCTCCACTTT. It translates to CASSQSGQPYSYNSPLHF. V gene TRBV4-1 combines with J gene TRBJ1-6; the match to TRBD1 covers 7 bases. Germline CDR1 MGHRA, CDR2 YSYEKL. The junction had 7 bases not matched to a gene; V was cut back by 2 bases and J by 0 bases. The CDR3 is 18 amino acids.

This sequence joins TRBV28 and TRBJ2-7; no firm D call. V lost 3 bases to trimming and J lost 4 bases, with 22 bases between them. The CDR3 is made up of 17 amino acids. Germline CDR1 reads MDHEN; CDR2 reads SYDVKM. The CDR3 loop is CASSFLSPRLFRYEQYF. CDR3 in DNA: TGTGCCAGCAGTTTTCTGAGCCCCCGCCTGTTTCGGTACGAGCAGTACTTC.

The chain joins TRBV5-1 to TRBJ2-7; 7 bases are a match to TRBD2. Germline CDR1 SGHRS, CDR2 YFSETQ. Unmatched junction bases numbered 3, after V lost 4 bases and J lost 2 bases. The CDR3 spans 13 residues. The CDR3 DNA reads TGCGCCAGCAGCCGGGGGGATGCCTACGAGCAGTACTTC. Protein product: CASSRGDAYEQYF. Together with reference TRBV5-1 and TRBJ2-7, the CDR3 gives the full variable domain: KAGVTQTPRYLIKTRGQQVTLSCSPISGHRSVSWYQQTPGQGLQFLFEYFSETQRNKGNFPGRFSGRQFSNSRSEMNVSTLELGDSALYLCASSRGDAYEQYFGPGTRLTVT.

V is TRBV5-1 and J is TRBJ1-1; tentatively, D is TRBD1 (6 bases). Germline assignment: CDR1 SGHRS and CDR2 YFSETQ. V was cut by 4 bases and J by 4 bases, with 17 bases left in between. This CDR3 spans 15 amino acids. The CDR3 coding sequence is TGCGCCAGCAGCCTCCTCCAGGGGAGGGGCACTGAAGCTTTCTTT. It is translated as CASSLLQGRGTEAFF.

V is TRBV7-3 and J is TRBJ2-5; 11 bases line up with TRBD2. Germline CDR1 and CDR2: SGHTA and FQGTGA. The junction had 11 bases not matched to a gene; V was cut back by 5 bases and J by 6 bases. This CDR3 spans 16 amino acids. CDR3 sequence reads: CASSPLAGGMSQTQYF. CDR3 nucleotide sequence: TGTGCCAGCAGCCCGTTAGCGGGGGGGATGAGCCAGACCCAGTACTTC.